The 17 T cell receptor beta chains listed next were all sequenced from one sample in a study of early T cells in non-severe SARS-CoV-2 infection. MiXCR was run by TCRdb on the 5' RACE reads, yielding one entry per CDR3 protein. The sample has some 25,000 distinct CDR3 sequences; approximately 4.5% are singletons. The sample was whole blood. All receptors come from an adult who was a healthcare worker with PCR-confirmed SARS-CoV-2 infection or an uninfected control (not recorded which).

This clonotype was detected only a few times. The V gene is TRBV5-1, the J gene TRBJ2-7; no firm D call. The CDR3 contains 15 residues. Germline CDR1 reads SGHRS; CDR2 reads YFSETQ. Deletions cut 2 bases from V and 3 bases from J, with 15 bases between. The DNA of the CDR3 is TGCGCCAGCAGCTTTCCCCTTTGGTTTAGCTACGAGCAGTACTTC. It codes for CASSFPLWFSYEQYF.

This clonotype has a count of ten or more. V and J are TRBV12-3 or TRBV12-4 and TRBJ1-6; maybe TRBD1 (6 bases). The CDR3 has 16 amino acids. V gave up 6 bases and J gave up 6 bases, with 18 bases separating them. The CDR3 reads CASRRGAGGSNSPLHF. As DNA, the CDR3 is TGTGCCAGCAGGAGAGGGGCTGGGGGCTCTAATTCACCCCTCCACTTT.

CDR3 nucleotide sequence: TGTGCCAGCAGCCCAGGACAGCAGTACCAAGAGACCCAGTACTTC. Translation: CASSPGQQYQETQYF. The V call is TRBV11-3, the J call TRBJ2-5; D might be TRBD1 (6 bases). The V end lost 5 bases, the J end lost 0 bases, and 13 bases lay between the germline ends. Germline CDR1 reads SGHNT; CDR2 reads YENEEA. The CDR3 totals 15 residues.

CDR3 loop: CASSLDGRRGIEQFF. CDR3 DNA: TGTGCCAGCAGCTTAGACGGCAGGAGGGGGATTGAGCAGTTCTTC. J is TRBJ2-1 and V is TRBV11-2, with D possibly called TRBD1 or TRBD2 (6 bases each). Germline V lookup: CDR1 SGHAT, CDR2 FQNNGV. This CDR3 has 15 residues. The V end was cut by 0 bases, the J end by 9 bases, with 15 bases between.

Written as DNA, the CDR3 is TGTGCCAGCAGTAATCGGGGACGCTCAGATACGCAGTATTTT. This codes for CASSNRGRSDTQYF. The chain links TRBV6-5 to TRBJ2-3; D is possibly TRBD1 or TRBD2 (5 bases each). Trimming shortened V by 5 bases and J by 4 bases, and 13 bases separated the two germline ends. Germline values: CDR1 MNHEY, CDR2 SVGAGI. The CDR3 is 14 residues long.

This clonotype was observed many times. The CDR3 is CSASAGQASNQPQHF. The CDR3 DNA reads as TGCAGTGCTAGTGCAGGACAGGCTAGCAATCAGCCCCAGCATTTT. The V gene is TRBV20-1, the J gene TRBJ1-5, with 7 bases aligning to TRBD1. This CDR3 has 15 amino acids. V lost 3 bases to trimming and J lost 0 bases; unmatched junction nucleotides: 5. CDR1 is DFQATT, CDR2 SNEGSKA, per germline (reference sequence).

With regard to this clonotype: The conserved final phenylalanine or tryptophan is absent from the CDR3, which likely points to a read error. V is TRBV2 and J is TRBJ2-3; D might be TRBD2 (6 bases). V lost 11 bases, J lost 7 bases, and 13 bases lay in between. CDR1 SNHLY and CDR2 FYNNEI come from the germline V gene. The CDR3 has 11 residues. The CDR3 DNA sequence: TGTGCCGCCCGGACTACCAATACGCAGTATTTA. Translating it yields CAARTTNTQYL.

This clonotype was counted ten times or more. The V and J genes are TRBV6-5 and TRBJ2-7; D is possibly TRBD1 or TRBD2 (6 bases each). CDR1 and CDR2 (germline): MNHEY, SVGAGI. V was clipped by 7 bases and J by 0 bases, with 10 bases between them. This CDR3 region has 13 residues. CDR3 sequence (DNA): TGTGCCAGCACAAGGGGGGCCTCCTACGAGCAGTACTTC. It specifies CASTRGASYEQYF.

This clonotype came up many times. The V gene is TRBV20-1, the J gene TRBJ1-4; the D gene is possibly TRBD1 (5 bases). The CDR3 is 13 residues long. Germline values: CDR1 DFQATT, CDR2 SNEGSKA (reference sequence). Between the trimmed V and J ends, which lost 5 bases and 1 base, there was a span of 8 bases. The chain's CDR3 is CSAVGGTNEKLFF. Written as DNA, the CDR3 is TGCAGTGCTGTCGGGGGAACTAATGAAAAACTGTTTTTT.

The table lists this clonotype with a few counts. This rearrangement joins TRBV7-6 to TRBJ1-2, with D perhaps TRBD1 (6 bases). CDR1 and CDR2 (germline): SGHVS, FNYEAQ. The CDR3 consists of 14 residues. V lost 5 bases to trimming and J lost 6 bases, with 16 bases between them. As DNA, the CDR3 is TGTGCCAGCAGCGGCGAACAGGGTATCAATGGCTACACCTTC. It codes for CASSGEQGINGYTF.

This clonotype showed up many times. V is TRBV19 and J is TRBJ2-5; 8 nucleotides align to TRBD2. CDR3 length: 16 amino acids. Germline CDR1 is LNHDA and CDR2 is SQIVND (reference sequence). The V segment lost 4 bases and the J segment 3 bases; nucleotides outside the gene matches: 10. The CDR3 DNA follows: TGTGCCAGTAGTAGATCACTAGCGGCGAACGAAGAGACCCAGTACTTC. Its translation is CASSRSLAANEETQYF.

This clonotype showed up just a few times. The chain has TRBV2 and TRBJ2-1; D not resolved. V was cut by 3 bases and J by 10 bases, with 16 bases left in between. The germline gives CDR1 SNHLY, CDR2 FYNNEI. The CDR3 contains 14 residues. The CDR3 is CASSDSPWVREQFF. The CDR3 DNA reads as TGTGCCAGCAGTGACTCCCCCTGGGTGCGAGAGCAGTTCTTC.

This clonotype has at least ten counts. The chain combines TRBV6-5 with TRBJ2-6; D not resolved. Trimming took 2 bases from V and 0 from J, leaving 8 bases between them. The CDR3 length is 16 residues. Germline V CDR1 and CDR2: MNHEY, SVGAGI. The CDR3 reads CASSYGRTSGANVLTF. In nucleotides, the CDR3 is TGTGCCAGCAGTTACGGTCGGACCTCTGGGGCCAACGTCCTGACTTTC.

This clonotype occurred many times. The CDR3 sequence is CASSFRRGNYNEQFF. Here the CDR3 DNA reads TGTGCCAGCAGCTTTAGGCGGGGGAACTACAATGAGCAGTTCTTC. The genes are TRBV7-8 and TRBJ2-1; 7 bases are a match to TRBD2. Looked up from germline, CDR1 is SGHVS and CDR2 is FQNEAQ. Losses at the gene ends were 3 bases for V and 3 bases for J; bases not matched to a gene: 5. The CDR3 runs to 15 residues.

In this sample, this clonotype turned up a few times. The chain carries TRBV28 and TRBJ2-5, with TRBD2 matching over 8 bases. Germline V gene lookup returns CDR1 MDHEN and CDR2 SYDVKM. The length of the CDR3 is 14 residues. With 8 bases clipped from V and 5 bases from J, the junction kept 10 bases outside the gene matches. Here the CDR3 DNA reads TGTGCCAGCGGTTGGACTAGCCTTAAGGAGACCCAGTACTTC. Translated: CASGWTSLKETQYF.

The table lists this clonotype with a few counts. The chain employs TRBV6-2 or TRBV6-3 and TRBJ1-5; D is undetermined. This CDR3 is 14 amino acids long. V lost 5 bases and J lost 9, with 17 bases in between. Germline loops: CDR1 MNHEY, CDR2 SVGEGT. The CDR3 DNA sequence: TGTGCCAGCAGTCTCGACGGCGCGGGAGGGCCCCAGCATTTT. It translates to CASSLDGAGGPQHF.

At least ten counts were recorded for this clonotype. The chain's CDR3 is CASSPTRRLGEAFF. CDR3 sequence (DNA): TGTGCCAGCAGCCCCACCAGACGTCTCGGAGAAGCTTTCTTT. This chain joins TRBV11-2 and TRBJ1-1, with D unclear. Germline V gives CDR1 SGHAT, CDR2 FQNNGV. The germline V and J ends were trimmed by 5 bases and 8 bases, with 18 bases remaining between them. CDR3 length: 14 amino acids. The full variable domain, completed using reference TRBV11-2 and TRBJ1-1, is EAGVAQSPRYKIIEKRQSVAFWCNPISGHATLYWYQQILGQGPKLLIQFQNNGVVDDSQLPKDRFSAERLKGVDSTLKIQPAKLEDSAVYLCASSPTRRLGEAFFGQGTRLTVV.